The rows below give T cell receptor beta chains drawn from one sample of a study of shared clonotypes between healthy human individuals. Sequenced by immunoSEQ multiplex PCR; TCRdb stores in-frame clones only, minus some. This sample has 2 million to 2.5 million clones; 85% to 95% occur once, and the top ten carry 0.3% to 0.45%. The sequencing sample was made of naive CD4+ T cells from PBMCs. The origin of the receptors is a man in his late teens or twenties in good health. Some clones in this sample may be carry-over from other donors' samples. The CDR3 runs from the conserved cysteine through the conserved F or W. Size tells how often a clone was seen (once, few, many) or the class of an expanded clone, and some rows leave it out.

15,TRBV6-5,-,CASSYSRLGSNEQFF
16,TRBV15,-,CATSRVPGLDGSEQYF
17,TRBV5-1,-,CASSLGSGTGVQETQYF
14,TRBV28,-,CASRTTGEGQPQHF
12,TRBV18,-,CASSPASYEQYF
14,TRBV19,-,CASRAGTVDNEQFF
13,TRBV19,-,CASSLGGSYGYTF
17,TRBV7-2,-,CASSLSFSGTGPYEQYF
14,TRBV6-5,-,CASSYPDGSGGYTF
16,TRBV28,once,CASSGRATGGNEKLFF
16,TRBV19,-,CASSMWREEAGDIQYF
15,TRBV6-5,once,CASSYTGTSGSEQFF
16,TRBV27,-,CASSLSPGRGNNEQFF
13,TRBV7-8,few,CASSFTSGDTQYF
15,TRBV27,-,CASSLQGSFNQPQHF
15,TRBV6-5,-,CASREGRTNTGELFF
13,TRBV7-9,-,CASSPREWAEAFF
15,TRBV2,-,CASSPTAGTEDTQYF
16,TRBV4-2,few,CASSQESLYSNQPQHF
16,TRBV21-1,-,CASSELGQQLNQPQHF